The T cell receptor beta chain under discussion was sequenced for a study of T-cell reconstitution after alpha-beta-depleted transplantation in children. The TCRbeta library was prepared with unique molecular identifiers. TCRdb fed the PCR reads into MiXCR, producing one record per CDR3 protein. The table lists about 300,000 distinct CDR3 sequences, 9.5% to 13% of them singletons. The CDR3 length is 15 residues. Germline V gives CDR1 MNHEY, CDR2 SMNVEV (reference sequence). The V segment lost 1 base and the J segment 5 bases; nucleotides outside the gene matches: 6. This clonotype was picked up many times. As yet, its antigen is unknown. General study results and limits: Most T-cell counts and diversity one year after the transplant came from T cells that were newly produced.

V and J are TRBV27 and TRBJ2-3; 7 bases map to TRBD2. The sequence came from a boy in the first two years of life with acute myeloid leukemia, due to receive a stem cell transplant. The source was PBMCs, collected before TCRalphabeta/CD19-depleted stem cell transplant. Here the CDR3 DNA reads TGTGCCAGCAGTTTATTGCCGGGAGGTGTAGATACGCAGTATTTT. Translation: CASSLLPGGVDTQYF.